Sequencing of this T cell receptor (beta chain) was carried out in a study of T cell repertoires in cytomegalovirus infection. For the study at large: Public TCR beta signatures marked donors with CMV infection and the matching HLA.

Study-level findings and limits: Carriage of CMV together with the relevant HLA was identifiable through cumulative public TCR beta family frequency. Dominant in the ex vivo response were TCR beta clonotypes restricted by HLA-C and specific for CMV.

J gave up 2 bases and V 3 bases, and 5 bases lay outside the gene matches. CDR3 length equals 15 residues. Per the germline V gene, CDR1 is LNHDA and CDR2 is SQIVND (reference sequence). In TCRdb, the reads were re-called with MiXCR into one record per CDR3 protein. The table records 900,000 to 950,000 distinct CDR3 sequences, approximately 30% of them present only once. Notes on this clonotype: The antigen is not known.

The input for sequencing was cultured CD8+ T cells from PBMCs, taken from culture after CMV antigen stimulation. The source of this sequence is a human donor in good health (CMV status not recorded). Some clones in this sample may be carry-over from other donors' samples. The V call is TRBV19, the J call TRBJ2-5; 8 nucleotides line up with TRBD1. The CDR3: CASSISDRVQETQYF. The CDR3 DNA reads TGTGCCAGTAGTATCTCGGACAGGGTGCAAGAGACCCAGTACTTC.